This entry features one TCR beta chain sequence. Between the trimmed V and J ends, which lost 4 bases and 3 bases, there was a span of 13 bases. CDR1 and CDR2 (germline): LNHDA, SQIVND (reference sequence). The CDR3 covers 16 residues. The sample is drawn from a study of blood T cell repertoires in COVID-19. Study at large: Collection of acute and convalescent COVID-19 samples took place in the United States, Italy and Spain.

Assignments of participants to cohorts depended upon their own reported clinical history. The data were produced by immunoSEQ multiplex PCR, yet TCRdb's version contains in-frame clones alone and is incomplete. The sample includes roughly 200,000 clones, approximately 92% of them seen just once. The TCR sequence derives from a middle-aged woman with acute COVID-19. J is TRBJ2-6 and V is TRBV19; tentatively, D is TRBD1 (6 bases). The sequencing sample was made of PBMCs or T cells enriched from blood (not recorded which). The CDR3 DNA sequence: TGTGCCAGTAGTACTAAGGGGGTAGGTGGGGCCAACGTCCTGACTTTC. It yields the protein CASSTKGVGGANVLTF.